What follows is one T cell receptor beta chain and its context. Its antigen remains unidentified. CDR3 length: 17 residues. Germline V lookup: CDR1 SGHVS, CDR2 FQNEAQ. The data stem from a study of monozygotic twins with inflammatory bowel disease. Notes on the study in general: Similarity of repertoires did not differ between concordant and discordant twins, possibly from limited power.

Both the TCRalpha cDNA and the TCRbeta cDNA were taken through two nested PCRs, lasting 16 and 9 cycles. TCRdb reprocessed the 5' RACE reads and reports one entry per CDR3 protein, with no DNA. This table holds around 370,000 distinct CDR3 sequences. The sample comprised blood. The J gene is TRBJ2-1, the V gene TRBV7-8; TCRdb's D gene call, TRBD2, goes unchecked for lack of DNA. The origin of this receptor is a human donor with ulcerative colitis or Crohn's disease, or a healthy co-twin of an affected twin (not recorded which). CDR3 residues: CASSLVGSGGVPHEQFF.